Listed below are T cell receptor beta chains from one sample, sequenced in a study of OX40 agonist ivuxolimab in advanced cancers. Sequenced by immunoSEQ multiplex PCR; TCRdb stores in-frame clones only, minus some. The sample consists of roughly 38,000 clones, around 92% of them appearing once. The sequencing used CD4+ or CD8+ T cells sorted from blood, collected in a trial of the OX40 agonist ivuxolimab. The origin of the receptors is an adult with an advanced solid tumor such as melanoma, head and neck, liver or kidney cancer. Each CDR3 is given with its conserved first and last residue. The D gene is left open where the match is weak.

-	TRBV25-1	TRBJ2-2	CASSEWGSRGYGELFF
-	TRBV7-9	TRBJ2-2	CASSLESGFGELFF
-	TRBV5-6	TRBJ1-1	CASSFGEKAFF
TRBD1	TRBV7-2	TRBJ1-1	CASSFRQGAGEAFF
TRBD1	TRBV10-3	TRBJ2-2	CAISEDRGISGELFF
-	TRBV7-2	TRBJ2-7	CASSLGSFYEQYF
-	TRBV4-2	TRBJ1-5	CASSPGLGAEPQHF
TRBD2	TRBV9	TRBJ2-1	CASSALAGGFDEQFF
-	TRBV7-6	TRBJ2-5	CASSLVAETQYF
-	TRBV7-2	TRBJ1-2	CASSLAGQNHYGYTF
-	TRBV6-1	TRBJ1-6	CASSGTVRGSPLHF
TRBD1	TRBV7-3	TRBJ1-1	CASSLDRGPNTEAFF
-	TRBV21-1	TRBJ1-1	CASSREAFF
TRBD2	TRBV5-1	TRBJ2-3	CASSLASGGASTDTQYF
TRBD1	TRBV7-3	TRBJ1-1	CASSLGPGQGISTEAFF
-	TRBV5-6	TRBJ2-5	CASSYRVGEQYF